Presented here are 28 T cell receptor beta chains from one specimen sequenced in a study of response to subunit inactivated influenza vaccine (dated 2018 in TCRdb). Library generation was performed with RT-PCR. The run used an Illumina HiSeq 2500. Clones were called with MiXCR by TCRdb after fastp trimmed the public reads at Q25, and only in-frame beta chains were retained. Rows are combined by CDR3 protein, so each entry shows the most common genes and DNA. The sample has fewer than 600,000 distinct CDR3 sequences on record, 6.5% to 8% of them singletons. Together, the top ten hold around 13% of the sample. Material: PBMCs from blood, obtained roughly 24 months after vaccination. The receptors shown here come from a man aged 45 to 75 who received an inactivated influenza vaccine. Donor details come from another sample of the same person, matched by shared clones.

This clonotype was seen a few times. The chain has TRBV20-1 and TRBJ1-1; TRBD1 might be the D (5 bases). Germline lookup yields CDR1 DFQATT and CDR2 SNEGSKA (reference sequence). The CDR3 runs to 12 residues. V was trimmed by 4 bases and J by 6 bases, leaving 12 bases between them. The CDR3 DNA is TGCAGTGCTACAGGGTTTCTCGCTGAAGCTTTCTTT. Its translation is CSATGFLAEAFF.

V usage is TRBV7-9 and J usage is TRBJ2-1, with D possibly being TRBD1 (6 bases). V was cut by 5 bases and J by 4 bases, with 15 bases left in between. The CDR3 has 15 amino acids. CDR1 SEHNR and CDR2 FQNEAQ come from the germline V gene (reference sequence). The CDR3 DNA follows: TGTGCCAGCAGCCCGATACAGGGACCATACAATGAGCAGTTCTTC. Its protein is CASSPIQGPYNEQFF.

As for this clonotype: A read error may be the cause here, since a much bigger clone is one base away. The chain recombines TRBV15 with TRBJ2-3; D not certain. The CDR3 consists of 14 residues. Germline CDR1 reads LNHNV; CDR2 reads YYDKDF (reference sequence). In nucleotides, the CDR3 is TGTGCCGCCAGCAGAGATCTTGGCGCAGATACGCAGTATTTT. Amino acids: CAASRDLGADTQYF.

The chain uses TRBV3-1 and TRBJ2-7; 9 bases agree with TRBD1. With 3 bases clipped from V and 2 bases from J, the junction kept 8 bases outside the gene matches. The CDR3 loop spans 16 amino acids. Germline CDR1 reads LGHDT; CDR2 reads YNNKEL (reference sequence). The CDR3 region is CASSQGGTGFAYEQYF. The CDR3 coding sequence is TGTGCCAGCAGCCAGGGAGGGACAGGGTTTGCCTACGAGCAGTACTTC.

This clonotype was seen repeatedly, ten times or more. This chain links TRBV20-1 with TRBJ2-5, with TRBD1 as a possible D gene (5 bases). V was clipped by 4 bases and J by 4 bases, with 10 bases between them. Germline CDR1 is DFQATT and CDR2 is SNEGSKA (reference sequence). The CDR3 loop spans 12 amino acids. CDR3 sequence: CSAKSGLETQYF. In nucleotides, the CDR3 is TGCAGTGCTAAGTCAGGGTTAGAGACCCAGTACTTC.

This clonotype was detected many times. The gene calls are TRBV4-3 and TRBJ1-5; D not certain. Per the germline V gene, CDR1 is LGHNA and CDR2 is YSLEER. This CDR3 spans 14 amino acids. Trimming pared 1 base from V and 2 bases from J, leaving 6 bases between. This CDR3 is CASSQAWGNQPQHF. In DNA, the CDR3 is TGCGCCAGCAGCCAAGCGTGGGGCAATCAGCCCCAGCATTTT.

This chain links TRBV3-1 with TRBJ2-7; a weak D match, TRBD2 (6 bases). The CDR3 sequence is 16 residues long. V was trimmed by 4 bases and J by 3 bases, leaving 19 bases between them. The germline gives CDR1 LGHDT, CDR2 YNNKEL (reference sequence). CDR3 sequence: CASSRTDGGKGYEQYF. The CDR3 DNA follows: TGTGCCAGCAGCCGCACGGACGGGGGTAAGGGCTACGAGCAGTACTTC.

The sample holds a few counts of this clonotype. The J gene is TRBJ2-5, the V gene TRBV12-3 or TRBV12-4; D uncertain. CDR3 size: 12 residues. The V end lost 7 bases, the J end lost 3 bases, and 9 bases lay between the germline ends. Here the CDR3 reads CASTSVEETQYF. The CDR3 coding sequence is TGTGCCAGCACCTCAGTAGAAGAGACCCAGTACTTC.

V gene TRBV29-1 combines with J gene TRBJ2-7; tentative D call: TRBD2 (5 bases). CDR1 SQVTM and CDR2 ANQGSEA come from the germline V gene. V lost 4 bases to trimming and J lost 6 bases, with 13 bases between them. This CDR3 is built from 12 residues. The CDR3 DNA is TGCAGCGTTGGGGGAGACTTCGGCGAGCAGTACTTC. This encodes CSVGGDFGEQYF.

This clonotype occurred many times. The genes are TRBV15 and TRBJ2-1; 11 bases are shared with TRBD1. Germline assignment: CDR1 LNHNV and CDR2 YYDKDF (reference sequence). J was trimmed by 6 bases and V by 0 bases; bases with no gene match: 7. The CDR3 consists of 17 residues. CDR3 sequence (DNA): TGTGCCACCAGCAGAGAACGGCGCGGGACAGGGGGCAATGAGCAGTTCTTC. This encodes CATSRERRGTGGNEQFF.

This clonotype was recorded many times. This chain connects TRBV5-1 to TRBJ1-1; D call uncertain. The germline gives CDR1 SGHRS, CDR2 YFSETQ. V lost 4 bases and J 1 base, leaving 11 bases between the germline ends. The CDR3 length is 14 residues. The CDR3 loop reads CASSPTAGNTEAFF. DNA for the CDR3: TGCGCCAGCAGCCCGACGGCAGGGAACACTGAAGCTTTCTTT.

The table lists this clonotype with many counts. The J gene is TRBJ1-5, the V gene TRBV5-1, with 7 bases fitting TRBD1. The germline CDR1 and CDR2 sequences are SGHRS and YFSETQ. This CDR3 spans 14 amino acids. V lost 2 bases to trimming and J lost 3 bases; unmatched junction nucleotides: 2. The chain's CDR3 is CASSFGTDNQPQHF. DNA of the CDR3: TGCGCCAGCAGCTTCGGGACAGACAATCAGCCCCAGCATTTT.

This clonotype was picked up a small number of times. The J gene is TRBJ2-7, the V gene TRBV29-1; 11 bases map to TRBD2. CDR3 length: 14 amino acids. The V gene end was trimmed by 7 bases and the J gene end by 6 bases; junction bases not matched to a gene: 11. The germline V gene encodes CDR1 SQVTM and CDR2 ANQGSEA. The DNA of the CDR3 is TGCAGCGCCTCTAGCGGGAGGACCCTCGGCGAGCAGTACTTC. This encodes CSASSGRTLGEQYF.

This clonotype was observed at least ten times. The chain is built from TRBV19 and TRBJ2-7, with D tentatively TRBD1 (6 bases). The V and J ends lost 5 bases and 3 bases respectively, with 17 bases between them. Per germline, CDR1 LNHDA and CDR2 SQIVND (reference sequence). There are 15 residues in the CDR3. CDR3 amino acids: CASSSRGHGFYEQYF. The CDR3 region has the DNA TGTGCCAGTAGTTCCCGGGGACACGGCTTCTACGAGCAGTACTTC.

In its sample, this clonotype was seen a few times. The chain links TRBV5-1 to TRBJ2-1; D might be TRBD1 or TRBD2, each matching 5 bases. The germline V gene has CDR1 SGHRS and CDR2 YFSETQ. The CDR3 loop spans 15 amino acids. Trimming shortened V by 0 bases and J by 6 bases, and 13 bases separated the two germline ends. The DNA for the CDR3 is TGCGCCAGCAGCTTGGAAGTCGGGACCCCCAATGAGCAGTTCTTC. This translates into CASSLEVGTPNEQFF. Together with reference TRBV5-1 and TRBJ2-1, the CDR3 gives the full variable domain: KAGVTQTPRYLIKTRGQQVTLSCSPISGHRSVSWYQQTPGQGLQFLFEYFSETQRNKGNFPGRFSGRQFSNSRSEMNVSTLELGDSALYLCASSLEVGTPNEQFFGPGTRLTVL.

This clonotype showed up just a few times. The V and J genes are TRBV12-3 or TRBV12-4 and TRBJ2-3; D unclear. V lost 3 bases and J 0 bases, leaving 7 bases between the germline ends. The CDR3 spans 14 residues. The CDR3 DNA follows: TGTGCCAGCAGTTTTTGGAGTAGCACAGATACGCAGTATTTT. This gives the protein CASSFWSSTDTQYF.

The CDR3 region is CASSVYGGRAYEQYF. CDR3 nucleotide sequence: TGTGCCAGCAGTGTTTACGGGGGTCGAGCCTACGAGCAGTACTTC. The chain joins TRBV27 to TRBJ2-7, with TRBD2 as a possible D gene (6 bases). This CDR3 has 15 residues. The ends were cut back, 5 bases at V and 2 bases at J, with 16 bases in the middle. Per germline, CDR1 MNHEY and CDR2 SMNVEV (reference sequence).

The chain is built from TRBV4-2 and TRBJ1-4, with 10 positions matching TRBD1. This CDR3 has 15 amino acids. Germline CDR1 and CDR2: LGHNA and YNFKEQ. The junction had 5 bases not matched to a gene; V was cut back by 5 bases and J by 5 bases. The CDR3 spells CASSEAGQGNEKLFF. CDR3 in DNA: TGTGCCAGCAGCGAAGCGGGACAGGGGAATGAAAAACTGTTTTTT.

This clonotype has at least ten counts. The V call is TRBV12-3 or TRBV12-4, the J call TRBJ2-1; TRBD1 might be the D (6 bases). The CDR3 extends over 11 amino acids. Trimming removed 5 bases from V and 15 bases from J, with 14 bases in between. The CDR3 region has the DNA TGTGCCAGCAGTGCTGCAGGGGATCGGTTCTTC. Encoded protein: CASSAAGDRFF.

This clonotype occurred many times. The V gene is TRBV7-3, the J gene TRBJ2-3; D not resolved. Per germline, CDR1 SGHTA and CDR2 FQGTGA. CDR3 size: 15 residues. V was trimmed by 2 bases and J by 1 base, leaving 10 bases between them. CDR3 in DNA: TGTGCCAGCAGCTTACTGGACGGAGGCACAGATACGCAGTATTTT. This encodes CASSLLDGGTDTQYF.

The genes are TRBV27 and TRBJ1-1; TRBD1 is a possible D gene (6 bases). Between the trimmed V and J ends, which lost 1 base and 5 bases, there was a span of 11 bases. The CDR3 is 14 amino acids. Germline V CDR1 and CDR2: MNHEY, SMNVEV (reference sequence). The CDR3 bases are TGTGCCAGCAGTTTATACAGGGTAGGAACTGAAGCTTTCTTT. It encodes CASSLYRVGTEAFF.

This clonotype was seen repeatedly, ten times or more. CDR3 coding DNA: TGTGCCAGCAGCTTTGGGACAGGGCCCGAGCAGTACTTC. Amino acids: CASSFGTGPEQYF. This chain uses TRBV7-9 with TRBJ2-7, with 9 positions matching TRBD1. With 3 bases clipped from V and 6 bases from J, the junction kept 3 bases outside the gene matches. This CDR3 spans 13 amino acids. Germline CDR1 reads SEHNR; CDR2 reads FQNEAQ (reference sequence).

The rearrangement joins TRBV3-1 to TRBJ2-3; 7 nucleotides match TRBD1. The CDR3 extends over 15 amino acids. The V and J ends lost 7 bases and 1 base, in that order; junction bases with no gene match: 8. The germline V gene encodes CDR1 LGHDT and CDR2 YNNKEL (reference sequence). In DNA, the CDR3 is TGTGCCAGCACCCAGGGGGTCTACCGCACAGATACGCAGTATTTT. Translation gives CASTQGVYRTDTQYF.

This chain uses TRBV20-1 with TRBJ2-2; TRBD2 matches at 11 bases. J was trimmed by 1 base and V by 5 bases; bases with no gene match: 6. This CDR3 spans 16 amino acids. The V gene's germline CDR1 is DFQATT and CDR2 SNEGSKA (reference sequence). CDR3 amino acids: CSARGLAGGNTGELFF. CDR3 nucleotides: TGCAGTGCTCGAGGGCTAGCGGGGGGGAACACCGGGGAGCTGTTTTTT.

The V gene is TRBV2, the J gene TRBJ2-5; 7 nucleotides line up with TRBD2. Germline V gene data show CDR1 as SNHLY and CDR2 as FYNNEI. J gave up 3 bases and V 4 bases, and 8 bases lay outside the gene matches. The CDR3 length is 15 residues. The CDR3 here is CASSVGGVLEETQYF. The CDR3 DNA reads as TGTGCCAGCAGTGTTGGGGGGGTACTGGAAGAGACCCAGTACTTC.

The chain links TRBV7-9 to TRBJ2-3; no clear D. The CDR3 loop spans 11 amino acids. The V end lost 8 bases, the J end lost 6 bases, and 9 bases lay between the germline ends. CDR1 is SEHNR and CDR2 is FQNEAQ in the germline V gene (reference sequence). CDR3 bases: TGTGCCAGCCCGACATCGGATACGCAGTATTTT. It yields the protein CASPTSDTQYF.

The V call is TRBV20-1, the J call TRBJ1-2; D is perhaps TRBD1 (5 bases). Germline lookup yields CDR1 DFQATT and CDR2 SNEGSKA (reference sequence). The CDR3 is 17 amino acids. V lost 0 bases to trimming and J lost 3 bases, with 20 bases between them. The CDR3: CSARERGRELEDYGYTF. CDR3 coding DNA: TGCAGTGCTAGAGAGAGGGGCAGGGAGTTGGAGGACTATGGCTACACCTTC.

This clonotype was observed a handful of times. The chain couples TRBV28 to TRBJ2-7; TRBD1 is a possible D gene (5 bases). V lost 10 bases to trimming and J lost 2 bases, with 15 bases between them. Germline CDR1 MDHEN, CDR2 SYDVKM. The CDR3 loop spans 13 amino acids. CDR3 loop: CAIQGQGTYEQYF. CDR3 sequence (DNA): TGTGCCATACAAGGACAAGGAACCTACGAGCAGTACTTC.